This record covers a single T cell receptor beta chain. Its antigen is as yet unknown. TCRdb processed the 5' RACE reads again and assigns one entry to each CDR3 protein, with no DNA. The sample is made up of some 600,000 distinct CDR3 sequences, and the top ten hold 3% to 4.5% of it. This entry is derived from a study of T cells expressing NK-cell markers. Study results and caveats: Expanded NKG2C+ T cell clones had unclear HCMV specificity.

This CDR3 comprises 13 residues. CDR1 is LNHDA and CDR2 is SQIVND in the germline V gene (reference sequence). The genes are TRBV19 and TRBJ2-1; TCRdb selects TRBD2, and the lack of DNA leaves this call unchecked. The source of this sequence is a man aged 18-30 years in good health. The sequenced material came from blood T cells: a sorted CD56 or NKG2C T cell subset, CD4+ or CD8+ T cells, or bulk PBMC T cells (not recorded which). The CDR3: CASSKGGNGEQFF.